This is a list of T cell receptor beta chains from one sample in a study of cytomegalovirus exposure and HLA in healthy donors. Repertoires were generated with immunoSEQ multiplex PCR, while TCRdb's copy carries only in-frame clones and drops some. The sample shows fewer than 80,000 clones, about three quarters of them seen only once. What was sequenced was PBMCs. The receptors were gathered from a man aged 50 to 60 in good health and CMV-seropositive. CDR3s include the opening cysteine and the closing phenylalanine or tryptophan. The D gene is left open where the match is weak. The size of a clone is reported for some rows only, either as once, few or many, or as a class for expanded clones.

d_gene	abundance	v_gene	j_gene	CDR3aa	CDR3nt
TRBD1	-	TRBV5-8	TRBJ1-4	CASSLGQGKGEKLFF	TGTGCCAGCAGCTTGGGACAGGGAAAAGGGGAAAAACTGTTTTTT
TRBD1	once	TRBV6-5	TRBJ2-1	CASRETGVNEQFF	TGTGCCAGCAGGGAGACAGGGGTCAATGAGCAGTTCTTC
-	-	TRBV10-3	TRBJ2-1	CAISESTGNEQFF	TGTGCCATCAGTGAGTCGACGGGGAATGAGCAGTTCTTC
-	-	TRBV28	TRBJ1-2	CASRSMGGSNYGYTF	TGTGCCAGCAGGAGCATGGGGGGGTCTAACTATGGCTACACCTTC
TRBD1	-	TRBV9	TRBJ2-7	CASGGDRAYEQYF	TGTGCCAGCGGGGGGGACAGGGCCTACGAGCAGTACTTC
TRBD2	-	TRBV4-3	TRBJ2-7	CASSQAPKGLARDEQYF	TGCGCCAGCAGCCAAGCCCCAAAGGGACTAGCTCGCGACGAGCAGTACTTC
-	-	TRBV2	TRBJ1-1	CASRVQGGTEAFF	TGTGCCAGCAGGGTTCAAGGAGGCACTGAAGCTTTCTTT
TRBD1	-	TRBV10-2	TRBJ2-7	CASSDPGTASYEQYF	TGCGCCAGCAGTGATCCTGGGACAGCCTCCTACGAGCAGTACTTC
TRBD2	-	TRBV5-6	TRBJ2-3	CASSYASSGGASDTQYF	TGTGCCAGCAGCTACGCCTCTAGCGGGGGGGCGTCGGATACGCAGTATTTT
-	-	TRBV6-1	TRBJ2-5	CANHTGQPGFTQYF	TGTGCCAACCACACCGGACAGCCGGGATTCACCCAGTACTTC
TRBD1	-	TRBV5-1	TRBJ2-7	CASSLGFGGRGHYEQYF	TGCGCCAGCAGCTTGGGCTTTGGCGGCAGGGGGCACTACGAGCAGTACTTC
TRBD1	-	TRBV4-3	TRBJ2-2	CASSQHRQGGTGELFF	TGCGCCAGCAGCCAGCACAGACAGGGGGGCACCGGGGAGCTGTTTTTT
TRBD2	-	TRBV5-1	TRBJ2-7	CASSFAPRGAGEQYF	TGCGCCAGCAGCTTTGCCCCGCGGGGGGCGGGCGAGCAGTACTTC
-	-	TRBV30	TRBJ2-5	CAWSVLRGGGRSQETQYF	TGTGCCTGGAGTGTACTCCGGGGAGGTGGCAGGTCACAAGAGACCCAGTACTTC
TRBD1	few	TRBV6-5	TRBJ2-7	CASSLRTGNYEQYF	TGTGCCAGCAGTTTACGGACAGGGAACTACGAGCAGTACTTC
-	-	TRBV9	TRBJ1-4	CASSADSSNEKLFF	TGTGCCAGCAGCGCCGACAGCTCGAATGAAAAACTGTTTTTT
TRBD2	-	TRBV30	TRBJ2-2	CAWSVWTSGGNANRNTGELFF	TGTGCCTGGAGTGTATGGACTAGCGGGGGGAACGCCAATAGGAACACCGGGGAGCTGTTTTTT
-	once	TRBV30	TRBJ1-1	CAWLMRADTEAFF	TGTGCCTGGTTAATGAGGGCGGACACTGAAGCTTTCTTT
-	-	TRBV2	TRBJ1-1	CASSDNRANTEAFF	TGTGCCAGCAGTGACAACAGGGCAAACACTGAAGCTTTCTTT
TRBD1	few	TRBV2	TRBJ1-6	CASTADRGYNSPLHF	TGTGCCAGCACCGCGGACAGGGGCTATAATTCACCCCTCCACTTT
TRBD2	-	TRBV4-2	TRBJ2-3	CASSQGRLAGAPGTQYF	TGTGCCAGCAGCCAAGGTAGACTAGCGGGAGCGCCAGGAACGCAGTATTTT
-	-	TRBV6-6	TRBJ1-5	CASRGDRQPQHF	TGTGCCAGCAGGGGCGACAGGCAGCCCCAGCATTTT
TRBD1	once	TRBV4-3	TRBJ2-6	CASSQVPTGPSSGANVLTF	TGCGCCAGCAGCCAAGTCCCGACAGGGCCTTCCTCTGGGGCCAACGTCCTGACTTTC
-	-	TRBV30	TRBJ2-5	CAWSGTSNQETQYF	TGTGCCTGGAGTGGTACTAGCAACCAAGAGACCCAGTACTTC
-	-	TRBV30	TRBJ1-5	CASGGEDRNRAQHF	TGTGCCTCCGGGGGGGAGGATCGGAATCGAGCCCAGCATTTT
-	-	TRBV29-1	TRBJ2-2	CSVGRGTGELFF	TGCAGCGTTGGGAGGGGAACCGGGGAGCTGTTTTTT
-	few	TRBV27	TRBJ1-5	CASGRTFGQPQHF	TGTGCCAGCGGGAGGACTTTCGGTCAGCCCCAGCATTTT
TRBD2	few	TRBV5-1	TRBJ2-1	CVSSSSALAAYEQFF	TGCGTCAGCAGCTCCTCCGCACTAGCGGCCTATGAGCAGTTCTTC
TRBD1	few	TRBV15	TRBJ1-3	CATSGQGHTIYF	TGTGCCACCAGCGGACAGGGTCACACCATATATTTT
-	-	TRBV18	TRBJ1-1	CASSPMADAEAFF	TGTGCCAGCTCACCTATGGCTGATGCTGAAGCTTTCTTT
TRBD1	-	TRBV27	TRBJ1-2	CASSLTQGALYGYTF	TGTGCCAGCAGCCTTACTCAGGGGGCTCTCTATGGCTACACCTTC
-	-	TRBV28	TRBJ1-1	CASTRGRASTEAFF	TGTGCCAGCACCAGGGGACGGGCGTCCACTGAAGCTTTCTTT
TRBD1	few	TRBV4-1	TRBJ2-7	CASSQVRTGVSEQYF	TGCGCCAGCAGCCAAGTCAGGACAGGGGTAAGCGAGCAGTACTTC
TRBD1	once	TRBV5-1	TRBJ2-5	CASSLGDRGMETQYF	TGCGCCAGCAGCTTGGGGGACAGGGGGATGGAGACCCAGTACTTC
-	-	TRBV6-4	TRBJ2-1	CATADNGGSSYNEQFF	TGTGCCACCGCCGACAACGGGGGTAGCTCCTACAATGAGCAGTTCTTC
TRBD2	few	TRBV6-1	TRBJ2-7	CASSERASGRWGEQYF	TGTGCCAGCAGTGAAAGGGCTAGCGGGAGATGGGGTGAGCAGTACTTC
TRBD2	-	TRBV4-1	TRBJ2-7	CASSQAKSGGAYEQYF	TGCGCCAGCAGCCAGGCCAAGAGCGGGGGCGCTTACGAGCAGTACTTC
TRBD1	-	TRBV28	TRBJ1-2	CASSLWSAGGSSIYGYTF	TGTGCCAGCAGTTTATGGTCGGCAGGGGGCAGTAGTATCTATGGCTACACCTTC
-	-	TRBV7-9	TRBJ2-1	CASSLASSGRNEQFF	TGTGCCAGCAGCCTGGCGTCGTCAGGGCGCAATGAGCAGTTCTTC
-	-	TRBV30	TRBJ1-3	CAWKESGNTIYF	TGTGCCTGGAAGGAGTCTGGAAACACCATATATTTT
-	few	TRBV7-8	TRBJ2-7	CASVGRGSYEQYF	TGTGCCAGCGTAGGCAGAGGGTCCTACGAGCAGTACTTC
TRBD2	-	TRBV27	TRBJ2-5	CASSSIEFLAGGKQETQYF	TGTGCCAGCAGTTCTATAGAATTTTTGGCGGGGGGTAAACAAGAGACCCAGTACTTC
TRBD1	-	TRBV4-1	TRBJ1-2	CASSQPGGRGYTF	TGCGCCAGCAGCCAACCAGGGGGCCGTGGCTACACCTTC
-	-	TRBV6-1	TRBJ1-2	CASSEMRTF	TGTGCCAGCAGTGAAATGAGGACCTTC
TRBD1	-	TRBV7-9	TRBJ1-1	CASSRQGIMNTEAFF	TGTGCCAGCAGCCGACAGGGAATCATGAACACTGAAGCTTTCTTT
-	-	TRBV9	TRBJ2-1	CASSVTQVDEQFF	TGTGCCAGCAGCGTTACACAGGTGGATGAGCAGTTCTTC
TRBD1	-	TRBV6-1	TRBJ2-7	CATLGQGISYEQYF	TGTGCCACCCTGGGACAGGGAATCTCCTACGAGCAGTACTTC
-	-	TRBV6-6	TRBJ1-5	CASTPGGVVRNQPQHF	TGTGCCAGCACCCCGGGAGGGGTCGTAAGGAATCAGCCCCAGCATTTT
TRBD1	few	TRBV5-1	TRBJ2-5	CASDRGGETQYF	TGCGCCAGTGACAGGGGTGGAGAGACCCAGTACTTC
TRBD1	-	TRBV11-1	TRBJ2-1	CASSHLRGSYNEQFF	TGTGCCAGCAGCCACCTCAGGGGGTCCTACAATGAGCAGTTCTTC
TRBD1	once	TRBV2	TRBJ2-4	CASIRGRGKNIQYF	TGTGCCAGCATCCGTGGCAGGGGGAAAAACATTCAGTACTTC
TRBD1	-	TRBV15	TRBJ2-3	CATSLNRGGTDTQYF	TGTGCCACCAGCCTCAACAGGGGTGGCACAGATACGCAGTATTTT
-	-	TRBV10-3	TRBJ2-7	CAISEFGGNDEQYF	TGTGCCATCAGTGAGTTTGGAGGGAACGACGAGCAGTACTTC
-	-	TRBV10-3	TRBJ1-3	CAISDTRTTSGNTIYF	TGTGCCATCAGTGACACACGGACAACCTCTGGAAACACCATATATTTT
-	-	TRBV4-3	TRBJ1-2	CASSQDPQRTRGYGYTF	TGCGCCAGCAGCCAAGACCCCCAACGGACCCGGGGCTATGGCTACACCTTC
TRBD2	-	TRBV7-3	TRBJ2-5	CASSPSGPSKETQYF	TGTGCCAGCAGCCCTAGCGGGCCAAGTAAAGAGACCCAGTACTTC
-	-	TRBV7-9	TRBJ2-7	CASNPGSGFHEQYF	TGTGCCAGCAATCCTGGGTCAGGGTTCCACGAGCAGTACTTC